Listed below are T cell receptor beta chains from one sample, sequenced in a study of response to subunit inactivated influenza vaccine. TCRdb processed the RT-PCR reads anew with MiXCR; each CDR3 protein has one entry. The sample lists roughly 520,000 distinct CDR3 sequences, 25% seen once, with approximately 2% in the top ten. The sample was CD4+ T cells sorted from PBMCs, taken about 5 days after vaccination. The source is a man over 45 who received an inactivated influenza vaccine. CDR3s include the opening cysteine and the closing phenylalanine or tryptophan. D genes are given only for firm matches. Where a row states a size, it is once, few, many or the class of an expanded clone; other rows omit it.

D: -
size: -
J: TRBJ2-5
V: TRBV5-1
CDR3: CASSLEGTPQETQYF
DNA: TGCGCCAGCAGCTTGGAGGGGACACCACAAGAGACCCAGTACTTC

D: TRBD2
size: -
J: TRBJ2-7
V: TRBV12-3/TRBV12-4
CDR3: CASSNLIGGGNYEQYF
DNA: TGTGCCAGCAGCAACCTTATTGGCGGGGGAAACTACGAGCAGTACTTC

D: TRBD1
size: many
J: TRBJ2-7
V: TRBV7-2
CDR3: CASSQRQGASF
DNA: TGTGCCAGCAGTCAGAGACAGGGGGCGTCCTTC

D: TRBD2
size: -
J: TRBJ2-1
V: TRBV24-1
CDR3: CATSDAPGTSGGSYNEQFF
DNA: TGTGCCACCAGTGACGCACCCGGGACTAGCGGGGGCTCCTACAATGAGCAGTTCTTC

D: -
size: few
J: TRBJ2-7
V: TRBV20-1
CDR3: CSARDEGHGTYEQYF
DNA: TGCAGTGCTAGAGATGAGGGCCACGGAACCTACGAGCAGTACTTC

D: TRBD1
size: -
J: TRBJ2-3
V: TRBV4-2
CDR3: CASSQGTGVGSDTQYF
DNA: TGTGCCAGCAGCCAAGGGACAGGCGTAGGGTCAGATACGCAGTATTTT

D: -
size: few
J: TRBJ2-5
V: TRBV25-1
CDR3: CASSEPGAETQYF
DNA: TGTGCCAGCAGCGAACCGGGGGCAGAGACCCAGTACTTC

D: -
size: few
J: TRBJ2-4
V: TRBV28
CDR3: CASSYGGTQNIQYF
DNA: TGTGCCAGCAGTTATGGCGGGACTCAAAACATTCAGTACTTC

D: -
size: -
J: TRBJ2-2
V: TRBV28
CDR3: CASNLSGGAGELFF
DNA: TGTGCCAGCAACCTCTCCGGGGGAGCCGGGGAGCTGTTTTTT

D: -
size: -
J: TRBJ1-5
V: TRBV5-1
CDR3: CASRGGDNQPQHF
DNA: TGCGCCAGCAGAGGGGGTGACAATCAGCCCCAGCATTTT

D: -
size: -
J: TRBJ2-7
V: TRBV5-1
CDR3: CASSPSLVSHGEQYF
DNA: TGCGCCAGCAGTCCCTCCCTAGTGAGTCATGGGGAGCAGTACTTC

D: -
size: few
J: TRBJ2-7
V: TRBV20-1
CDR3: CSALPDYEQYF
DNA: TGCAGTGCCCTCCCGGACTACGAGCAGTACTTC

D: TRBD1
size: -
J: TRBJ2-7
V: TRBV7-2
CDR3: CASSPGTGGSPVYEQYF
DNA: TGTGCCAGCAGCCCAGGGACAGGGGGGTCCCCTGTCTACGAGCAGTACTTC

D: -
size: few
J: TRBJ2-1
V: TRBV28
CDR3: CASSPRLNSYNEQFF
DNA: TGTGCCAGCAGTCCGAGGCTTAACTCCTACAATGAGCAGTTCTTC

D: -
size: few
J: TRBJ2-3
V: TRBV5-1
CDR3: CASSLRGALDTQYF
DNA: TGCGCCAGCAGCTTGCGGGGGGCACTGGATACGCAGTATTTT

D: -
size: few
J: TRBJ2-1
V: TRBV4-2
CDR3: CASSQEGANYNEQFF
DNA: TGTGCCAGCAGCCAAGAGGGGGCGAACTACAATGAGCAGTTCTTC

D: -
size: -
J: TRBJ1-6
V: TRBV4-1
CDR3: CASSQEKGGFYNSPLHF
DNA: TGCGCCAGCAGCCAAGAGAAGGGGGGTTTCTATAATTCACCCCTCCACTTT

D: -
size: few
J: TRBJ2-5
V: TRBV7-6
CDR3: CASSLDPAGGSIRVRETQYF
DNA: TGTGCCAGCAGCTTAGACCCTGCAGGAGGCTCGATTAGGGTCCGGGAGACCCAGTACTTC

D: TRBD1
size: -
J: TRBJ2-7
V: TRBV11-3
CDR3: CASSLKPGQASYEQYF
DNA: TGTGCCAGCAGCTTAAAACCGGGACAGGCGTCCTACGAGCAGTACTTC

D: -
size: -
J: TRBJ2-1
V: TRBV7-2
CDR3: CASKYGGGNEQFF
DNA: TGTGCCAGTAAGTACGGGGGCGGCAATGAGCAGTTCTTC

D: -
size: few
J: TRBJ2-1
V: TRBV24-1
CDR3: CATSVGGSSYNEQFF
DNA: TGTGCCACCAGTGTCGGTGGAAGCTCCTACAATGAGCAGTTCTTC

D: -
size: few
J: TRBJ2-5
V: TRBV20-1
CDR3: CSAPGARYQETQYF
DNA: TGCAGTGCCCCGGGAGCCCGGTACCAAGAGACCCAGTACTTC

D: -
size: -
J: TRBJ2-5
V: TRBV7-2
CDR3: CASSFRDTLETQYF
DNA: TGTGCCAGCAGCTTCAGGGACACGCTCGAGACCCAGTACTTC

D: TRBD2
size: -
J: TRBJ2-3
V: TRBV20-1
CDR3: CSASMPSGTTDTQYF
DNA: TGCAGTGCTAGTATGCCCAGCGGGACTACAGATACGCAGTATTTT

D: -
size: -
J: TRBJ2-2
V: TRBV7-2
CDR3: CASSLVPGAVVGELFF
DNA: TGTGCCAGCAGCTTAGTCCCGGGGGCCGTCGTCGGGGAGCTGTTTTTT

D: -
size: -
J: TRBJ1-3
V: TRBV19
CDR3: CASRRSMGVAGNTIYF
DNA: TGTGCCAGTAGGCGAAGTATGGGGGTCGCCGGAAACACCATATATTTT

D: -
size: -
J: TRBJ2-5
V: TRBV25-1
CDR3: CASRAEGGGTQYF
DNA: TGTGCCAGCAGGGCAGAGGGGGGCGGGACCCAGTACTTC

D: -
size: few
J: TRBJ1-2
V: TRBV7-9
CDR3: CASSLDRDGYTF
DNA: TGTGCCAGCAGCTTAGACAGGGATGGCTACACCTTC

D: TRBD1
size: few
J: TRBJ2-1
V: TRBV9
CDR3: CASSDRDRGYEQFF
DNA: TGTGCCAGCAGCGACCGGGACAGGGGTTATGAGCAGTTCTTC

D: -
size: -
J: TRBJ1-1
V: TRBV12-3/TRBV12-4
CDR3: CASIRGFAEAFF
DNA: TGTGCCAGCATTAGGGGGTTCGCTGAAGCTTTCTTT

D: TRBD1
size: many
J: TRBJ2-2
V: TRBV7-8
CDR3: CASSRQGADTGELFF
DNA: TGTGCCAGCAGCCGACAGGGGGCCGACACCGGGGAGCTGTTTTTT

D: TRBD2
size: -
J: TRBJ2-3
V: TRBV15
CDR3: CATRSPSGGDTQYF
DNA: TGTGCCACCCGCTCCCCCTCGGGGGGGGATACGCAGTATTTT

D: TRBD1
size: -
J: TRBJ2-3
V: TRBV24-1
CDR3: CATSDRTGGASDTQYF
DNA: TGTGCCACCAGTGACCGGACAGGGGGAGCGTCAGATACGCAGTATTTT

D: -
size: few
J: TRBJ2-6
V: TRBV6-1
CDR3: CASSPPQGFGANVLTF
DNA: TGTGCCAGCAGTCCACCCCAGGGGTTTGGGGCCAACGTCCTGACTTTC

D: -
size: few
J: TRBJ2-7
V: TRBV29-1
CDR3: CSVVLGPGPYEQYF
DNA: TGCAGCGTGGTCCTCGGGCCGGGTCCCTACGAGCAGTACTTC

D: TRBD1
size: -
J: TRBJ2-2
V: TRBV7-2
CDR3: CASSWDRGQLFF
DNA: TGTGCCAGCAGCTGGGACAGGGGGCAGCTGTTTTTT

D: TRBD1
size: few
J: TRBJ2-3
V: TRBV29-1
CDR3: CSVGTGTTDTQYF
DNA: TGCAGCGTCGGGACAGGGACCACAGATACGCAGTATTTT

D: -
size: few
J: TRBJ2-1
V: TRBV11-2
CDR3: CASSLQRSFSYNEQFF
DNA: TGTGCCAGCAGCTTACAGCGGTCCTTTTCCTACAATGAGCAGTTCTTC

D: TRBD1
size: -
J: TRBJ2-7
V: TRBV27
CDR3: CASRRQGSVEQYF
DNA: TGTGCCAGCAGACGACAGGGTTCGGTCGAGCAGTACTTC

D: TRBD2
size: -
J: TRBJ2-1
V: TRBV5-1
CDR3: CASGSRLAANNEQFF
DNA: TGCGCCAGCGGCAGCCGACTAGCGGCTAACAATGAGCAGTTCTTC

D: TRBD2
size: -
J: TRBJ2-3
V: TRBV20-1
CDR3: CSATSGRARVGTDTQYF
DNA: TGCAGTGCTACTAGCGGGAGGGCTCGGGTGGGCACAGATACGCAGTATTTT

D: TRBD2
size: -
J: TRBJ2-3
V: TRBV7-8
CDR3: CASTPPWREGLATQYF
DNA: TGTGCCAGCACCCCCCCCTGGCGGGAGGGCCTCGCTACGCAGTATTTT

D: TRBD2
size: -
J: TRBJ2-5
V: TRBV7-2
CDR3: CASRLSGRWETQYF
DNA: TGTGCCAGCAGGCTTAGCGGGAGATGGGAGACCCAGTACTTC

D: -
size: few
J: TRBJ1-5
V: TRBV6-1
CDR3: CASSPDRIHQPQHF
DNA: TGTGCCAGCAGTCCTGACAGGATCCATCAGCCCCAGCATTTT

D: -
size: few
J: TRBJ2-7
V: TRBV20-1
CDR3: CSATRDSYEQYF
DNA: TGCAGTGCTACCCGGGACTCCTACGAGCAGTACTTC

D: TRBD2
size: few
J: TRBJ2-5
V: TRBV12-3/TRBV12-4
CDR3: CASRLAGGRYQETQYF
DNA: TGTGCCAGCAGACTAGCGGGGGGCCGGTACCAAGAGACCCAGTACTTC

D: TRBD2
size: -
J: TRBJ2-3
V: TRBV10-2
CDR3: CASSDTTTGTSGTDTQYF
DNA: TGCGCCAGCAGTGACACGACGACCGGGACTAGCGGCACAGATACGCAGTATTTT

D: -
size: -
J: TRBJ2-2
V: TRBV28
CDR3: CASSGSGGLLTGELFF
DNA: TGTGCCAGCAGCGGAAGTGGGGGTCTGCTCACCGGGGAGCTGTTTTTT

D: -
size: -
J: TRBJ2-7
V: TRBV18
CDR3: CASSFDRSSSYEQYF
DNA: TGTGCCAGCTCATTCGACAGGAGCAGCTCCTACGAGCAGTACTTC

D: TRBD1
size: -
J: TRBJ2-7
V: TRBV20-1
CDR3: CSARKDRVGEQYF
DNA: TGCAGTGCTAGAAAGGACAGGGTGGGGGAGCAGTACTTC

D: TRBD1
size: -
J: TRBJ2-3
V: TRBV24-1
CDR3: CATSDSGTVTTDTQYF
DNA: TGTGCCACCAGTGACTCGGGGACAGTCACCACAGATACGCAGTATTTT

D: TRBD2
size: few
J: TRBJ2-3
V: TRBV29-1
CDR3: CSVDLAGGEAQYF
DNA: TGCAGCGTCGATCTAGCGGGAGGGGAGGCGCAGTATTTT

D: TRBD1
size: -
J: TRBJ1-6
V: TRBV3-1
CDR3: CASSQAGTGHSPLHF
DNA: TGTGCCAGCAGCCAAGCCGGGACAGGGCATTCACCCCTCCACTTT

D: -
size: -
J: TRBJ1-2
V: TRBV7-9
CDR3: CASSLSGPTDGYTF
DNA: TGTGCCAGCAGCTTATCGGGTCCGACGGACGGCTACACCTTC

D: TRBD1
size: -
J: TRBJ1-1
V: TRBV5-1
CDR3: CASSLLDRRNTEAFF
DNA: TGCGCCAGCAGCTTGCTGGACAGGCGGAACACTGAAGCTTTCTTT

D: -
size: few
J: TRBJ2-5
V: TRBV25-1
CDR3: CASRGQNSETQYF
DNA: TGTGCCAGCAGAGGACAGAATTCGGAGACCCAGTACTTC

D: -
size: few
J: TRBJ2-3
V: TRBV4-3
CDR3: CASSQDSKTQYF
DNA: TGCGCCAGCAGCCAAGACTCCAAAACGCAGTATTTT

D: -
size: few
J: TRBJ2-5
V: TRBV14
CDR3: CASSQTEKTQYF
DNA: TGTGCCAGCAGCCAGACGGAAAAGACCCAGTACTTC